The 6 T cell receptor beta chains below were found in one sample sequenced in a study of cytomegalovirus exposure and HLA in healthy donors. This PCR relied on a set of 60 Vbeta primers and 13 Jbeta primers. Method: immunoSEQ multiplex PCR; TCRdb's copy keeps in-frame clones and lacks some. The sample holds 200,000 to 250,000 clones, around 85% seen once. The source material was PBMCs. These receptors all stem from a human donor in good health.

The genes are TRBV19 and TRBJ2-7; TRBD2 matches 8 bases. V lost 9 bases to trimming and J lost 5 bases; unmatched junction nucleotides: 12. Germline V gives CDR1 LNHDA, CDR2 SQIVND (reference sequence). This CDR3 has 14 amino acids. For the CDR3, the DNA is TGTGCCAGCCGCCCGGGACTAGGGTGGAACGAGCAGTACTTC. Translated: CASRPGLGWNEQYF.

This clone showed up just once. In nucleotides, the CDR3 is TGTGCCAGCAGTCCGGGTAGGGGCGTTCAGTATTTT. It yields the protein CASSPGRGVQYF. V is TRBV28 and J is TRBJ2-3; a possible D gene is TRBD1 (5 bases). This CDR3 is 12 amino acids long. The ends were cut back, 5 bases at V and 12 bases at J, with 15 bases in the middle. Germline V gene data show CDR1 as MDHEN and CDR2 as SYDVKM. The full variable domain, completed using reference TRBV28 and TRBJ2-3, is DVKVTQSSRYLVKRTGEKVFLECVQDMDHENMFWYRQDPGLGLRLIYFSYDVKMKEKGDIPEGYSVSREKKERFSLILESASTNQTSMYLCASSPGRGVQYFGPGTRLTVL.

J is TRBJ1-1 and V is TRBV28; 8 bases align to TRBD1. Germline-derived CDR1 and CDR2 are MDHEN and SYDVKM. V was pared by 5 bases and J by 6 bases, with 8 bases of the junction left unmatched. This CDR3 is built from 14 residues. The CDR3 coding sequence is TGTGCCAGCAGTGCACCGACAGGGGTTGCTGAAGCTTTCTTT. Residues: CASSAPTGVAEAFF.

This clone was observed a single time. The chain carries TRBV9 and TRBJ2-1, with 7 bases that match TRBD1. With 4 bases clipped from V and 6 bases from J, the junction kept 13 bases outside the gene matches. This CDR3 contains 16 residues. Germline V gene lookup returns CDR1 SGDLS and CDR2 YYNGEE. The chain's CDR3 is CASSSQGSMWVNEQFF. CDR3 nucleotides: TGTGCCAGCAGCTCACAGGGGAGCATGTGGGTCAATGAGCAGTTCTTC.

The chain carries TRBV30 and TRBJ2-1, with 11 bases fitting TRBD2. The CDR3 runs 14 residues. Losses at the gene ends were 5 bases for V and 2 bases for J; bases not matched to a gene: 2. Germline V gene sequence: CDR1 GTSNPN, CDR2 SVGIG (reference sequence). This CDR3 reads CAWQGLAAYNEQFF. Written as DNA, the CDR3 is TGTGCCTGGCAGGGACTAGCGGCCTACAATGAGCAGTTCTTC.

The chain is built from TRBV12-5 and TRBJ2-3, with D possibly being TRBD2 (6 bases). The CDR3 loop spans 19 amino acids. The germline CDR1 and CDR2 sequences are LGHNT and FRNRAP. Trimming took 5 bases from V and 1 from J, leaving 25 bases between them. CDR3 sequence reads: CASGRPGVGRWEGTDTQYF. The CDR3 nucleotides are TGTGCTAGTGGTCGGCCGGGGGTAGGCAGGTGGGAGGGCACAGATACGCAGTATTTT.